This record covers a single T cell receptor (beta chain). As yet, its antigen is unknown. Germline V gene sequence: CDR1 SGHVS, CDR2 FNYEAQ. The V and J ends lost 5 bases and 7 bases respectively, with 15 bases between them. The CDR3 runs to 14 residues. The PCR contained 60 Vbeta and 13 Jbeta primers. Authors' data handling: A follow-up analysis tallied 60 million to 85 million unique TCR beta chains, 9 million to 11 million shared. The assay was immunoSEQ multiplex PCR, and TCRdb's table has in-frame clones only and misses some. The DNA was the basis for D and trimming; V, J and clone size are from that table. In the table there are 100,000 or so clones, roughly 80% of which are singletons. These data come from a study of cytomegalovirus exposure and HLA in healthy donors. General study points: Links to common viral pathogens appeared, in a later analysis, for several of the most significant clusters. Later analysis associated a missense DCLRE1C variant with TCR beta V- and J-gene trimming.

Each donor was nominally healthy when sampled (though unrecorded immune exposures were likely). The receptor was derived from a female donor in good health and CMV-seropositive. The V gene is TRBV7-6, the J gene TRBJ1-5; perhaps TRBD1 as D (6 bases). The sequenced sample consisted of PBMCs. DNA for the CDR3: TGTGCCAGCAGCCCCCGAGGGGGTGGCCAGCCCCAGCATTTT. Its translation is CASSPRGGGQPQHF.